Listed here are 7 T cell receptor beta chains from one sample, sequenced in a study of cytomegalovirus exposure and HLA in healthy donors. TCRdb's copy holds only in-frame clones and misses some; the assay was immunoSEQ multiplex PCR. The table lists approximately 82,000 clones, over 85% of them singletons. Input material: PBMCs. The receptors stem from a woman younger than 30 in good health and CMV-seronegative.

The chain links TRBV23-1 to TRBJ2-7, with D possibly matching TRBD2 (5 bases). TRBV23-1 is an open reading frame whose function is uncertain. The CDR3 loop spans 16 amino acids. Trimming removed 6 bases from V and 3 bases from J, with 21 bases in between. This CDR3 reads CASSPPRVGPLYEQYF. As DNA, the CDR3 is TGCGCCAGCAGCCCCCCGAGGGTGGGTCCCCTCTACGAGCAGTACTTC.

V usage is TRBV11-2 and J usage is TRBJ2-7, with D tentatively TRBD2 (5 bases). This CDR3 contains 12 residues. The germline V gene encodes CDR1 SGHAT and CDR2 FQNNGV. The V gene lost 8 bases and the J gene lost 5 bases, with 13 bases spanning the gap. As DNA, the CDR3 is TGTGCCAGCCAGTCCGGGATCAACGAGCAGTACTTC. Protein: CASQSGINEQYF. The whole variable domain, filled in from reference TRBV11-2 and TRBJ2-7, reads EAGVAQSPRYKIIEKRQSVAFWCNPISGHATLYWYQQILGQGPKLLIQFQNNGVVDDSQLPKDRFSAERLKGVDSTLKIQPAKLEDSAVYLCASQSGINEQYFGPGTRLTVT.

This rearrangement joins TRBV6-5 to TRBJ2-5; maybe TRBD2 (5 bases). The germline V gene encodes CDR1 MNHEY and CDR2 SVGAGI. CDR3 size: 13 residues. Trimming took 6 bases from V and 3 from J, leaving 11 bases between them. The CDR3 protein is CASRERLKETQYF. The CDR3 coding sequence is TGTGCCAGCAGGGAGCGGCTAAAAGAGACCCAGTACTTC.

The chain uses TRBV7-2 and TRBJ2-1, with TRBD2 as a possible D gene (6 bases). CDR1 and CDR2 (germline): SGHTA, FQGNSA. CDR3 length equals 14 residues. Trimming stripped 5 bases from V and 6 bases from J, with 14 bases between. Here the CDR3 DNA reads TGTGCCAGCAGCCGCACAGCGGGTGCCAATGAGCAGTTCTTC. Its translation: CASSRTAGANEQFF.

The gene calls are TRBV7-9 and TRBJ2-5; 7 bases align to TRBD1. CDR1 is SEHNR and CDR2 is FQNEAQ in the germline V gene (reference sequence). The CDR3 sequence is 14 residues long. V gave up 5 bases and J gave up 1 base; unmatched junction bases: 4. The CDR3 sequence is CASSPRTGQETQYF. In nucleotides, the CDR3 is TGTGCCAGCAGCCCCCGGACAGGCCAAGAGACCCAGTACTTC.

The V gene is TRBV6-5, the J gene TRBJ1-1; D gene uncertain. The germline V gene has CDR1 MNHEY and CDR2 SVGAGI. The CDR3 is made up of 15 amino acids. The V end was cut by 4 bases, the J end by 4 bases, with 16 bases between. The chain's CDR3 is CASSSVEGAGTEAFF. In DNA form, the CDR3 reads TGTGCCAGCAGTTCGGTAGAGGGCGCGGGCACTGAAGCTTTCTTT.

DNA of the CDR3: TGTGCCAGCAGCCGCCCGCGACTAGCGGGGAATGATGAGCAGTTCTTC. Its translation is CASSRPRLAGNDEQFF. The V gene is TRBV27, the J gene TRBJ2-1, with 11 bases fitting TRBD2. CDR1 is MNHEY, CDR2 SMNVEV, per germline (reference sequence). V dropped 6 bases and J dropped 8; count of bases not matched to a gene: 12. CDR3 size: 16 residues.